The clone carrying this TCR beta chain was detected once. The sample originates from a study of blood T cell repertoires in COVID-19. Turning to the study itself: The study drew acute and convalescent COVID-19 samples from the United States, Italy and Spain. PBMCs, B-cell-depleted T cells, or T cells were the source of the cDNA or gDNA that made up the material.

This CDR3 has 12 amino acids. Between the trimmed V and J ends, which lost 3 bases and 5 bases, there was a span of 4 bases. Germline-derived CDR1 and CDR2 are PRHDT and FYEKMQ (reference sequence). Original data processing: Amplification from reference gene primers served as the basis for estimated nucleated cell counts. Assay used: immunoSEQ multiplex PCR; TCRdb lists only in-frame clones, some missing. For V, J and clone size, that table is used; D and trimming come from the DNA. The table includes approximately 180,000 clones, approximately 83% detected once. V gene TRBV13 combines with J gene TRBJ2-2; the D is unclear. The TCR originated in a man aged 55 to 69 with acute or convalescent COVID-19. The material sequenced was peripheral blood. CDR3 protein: CASSFGTGELFF. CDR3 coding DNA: TGTGCCAGCAGCTTCGGGACCGGGGAGCTGTTTTTT.